The 19 T cell receptor beta chains presented below share a single source sample, sequenced in a study of shared clonotypes between healthy human individuals. Repertoires were generated with immunoSEQ multiplex PCR, while TCRdb's copy carries only in-frame clones and drops some. The profile covers over a million clones, with roughly 74% appearing a single time and approximately 0.52% taken by the ten largest. The sample taken for sequencing was memory CD4+ T cells from PBMCs. Regarding subset: CD45RA-negative fraction. The origin of the receptors is a man aged 18-30 years in good health. Some clones in this sample may be carry-over from other donors' samples.

The CDR3 DNA is TGTGCCAGCAGTCCCGACCTCTTGCCCGGAAACACCATATATTTT. This translates into CASSPDLLPGNTIYF. The V and J genes are TRBV2 and TRBJ1-3; D uncertain. Trimming left V 5 bases short and J 4 bases short, with 15 bases between. Germline V gene data show CDR1 as SNHLY and CDR2 as FYNNEI. The CDR3 has 15 residues.

This clone was seen more than once but under ten times. Other DNA sequences in the sample encode the same CDR3. The chain recombines TRBV7-6 with TRBJ2-3; 7 nucleotides agree with TRBD2. CDR3 length equals 14 residues. From germline, CDR1 is SGHVS and CDR2 FNYEAQ. V lost 3 bases to trimming and J lost 3 bases; unmatched junction nucleotides: 3. Here the CDR3 DNA reads TGTGCCAGCAGCTTGGGGGGGATGACAGATACGCAGTATTTT. Protein sequence: CASSLGGMTDTQYF.

The gene calls are TRBV28 and TRBJ1-1; D remains ambiguous. CDR1 is MDHEN and CDR2 is SYDVKM in the germline V gene. Between the trimmed V and J ends, which lost 2 bases and 11 bases, there was a span of 15 bases. The CDR3 loop spans 13 amino acids. The CDR3 spells CASSLGMRGHAFF. In nucleotides, the CDR3 is TGTGCCAGCAGTTTAGGGATGCGTGGGCACGCTTTCTTT.

The chain employs TRBV28 and TRBJ1-4; 9 bases align to TRBD1. V lost 5 bases, J lost 11 bases, and 12 bases stayed unmatched. CDR3 size: 15 residues. Germline V gene lookup returns CDR1 MDHEN and CDR2 SYDVKM. The CDR3 DNA is TGTGCCAGCAGTCGACCAGCCGGGACAGGGACGAAACTGTTTTTT. Translating gives CASSRPAGTGTKLFF.

The chain employs TRBV10-1 and TRBJ1-4; D unresolved. V was cut by 4 bases and J by 6 bases, with 9 bases left in between. Germline V gene data show CDR1 as WNHNN and CDR2 as SYGVQD (reference sequence). The CDR3 length is 13 residues. The CDR3 reads CASSGSAYEKLFF. CDR3 DNA: TGCGCCAGCAGTGGTAGCGCTTATGAAAAACTGTTTTTT.

The chain has TRBV15 and TRBJ2-5; 9 bases are a match to TRBD1. The V gene's germline CDR1 is LNHNV and CDR2 YYDKDF (reference sequence). The CDR3 length is 14 residues. V shed 5 bases, J shed 5 bases, and the junction held 6 bases outside the gene matches. The CDR3 loop reads CATSWGQGGETQYF. The CDR3 bases are TGTGCCACCAGCTGGGGACAGGGCGGGGAGACCCAGTACTTC.

Remarks on this clone: The same CDR3 is also encoded by other DNA sequences in this sample. V and J are TRBV19 and TRBJ2-1; a weak D match, TRBD1 (5 bases). This CDR3 has 14 residues. Per the germline V gene, CDR1 is LNHDA and CDR2 is SQIVND (reference sequence). The V and J ends lost 1 base and 4 bases respectively, with 8 bases between them. CDR3 DNA sequence: TGTGCCAGTAGTATAGGACAGACATACAATGAGCAGTTCTTC. This sequence encodes CASSIGQTYNEQFF.

The sample holds a few counts of this clone. The V and J genes are TRBV7-6 and TRBJ2-7; D is unresolved. The CDR3 sequence is 14 residues long. V gave up 2 bases and J gave up 3 bases, with 11 bases separating them. Germline V gene data show CDR1 as SGHVS and CDR2 as FNYEAQ. The CDR3 DNA follows: TGTGCCAGCAGCTTAACAATGGCCAACTACGAGCAGTACTTC. Amino acid sequence: CASSLTMANYEQYF. The full variable domain, rest sourced from reference TRBV7-6 and TRBJ2-7, is GAGVSQSPRYKVTKRGQDVALRCDPISGHVSLYWYRQALGQGPEFLTYFNYEAQQDKSGLPNDRFSAERPEGSISTLTIQRTEQRDSAMYRCASSLTMANYEQYFGPGTRLTVT.

J is TRBJ2-5 and V is TRBV7-4, with D possibly called TRBD1 or TRBD2 (5 bases each). Germline values: CDR1 SGHVT, CDR2 SQSDAQ. V lost 5 bases, J lost 4 bases, and 14 bases lay in between. CDR3 size: 14 residues. The CDR3: CASSPTSGPETQYF. The CDR3 DNA reads as TGTGCCAGCAGCCCAACCTCGGGACCAGAGACCCAGTACTTC.

V is TRBV2 and J is TRBJ2-3; 7 bases line up with TRBD1. The CDR3 runs 15 residues. Germline V gene sequence: CDR1 SNHLY, CDR2 FYNNEI. The J segment lost 1 base and the V segment lost 6 bases, leaving 7 bases of the junction unmatched. The CDR3 region is CASSQQGMGTDTQYF. CDR3 bases: TGTGCCAGCAGCCAACAGGGGATGGGCACAGATACGCAGTATTTT.

The rearrangement joins TRBV11-3 to TRBJ2-2, with 9 bases that match TRBD2. Germline CDR1 reads SGHNT; CDR2 reads YENEEA. Trimming took 1 base from V and 5 from J; bases not matched to a gene: 2. The CDR3 consists of 15 residues. CDR3 nucleotides: TGTGCCAGCAGCTTAGGCGGGAGGGCGACCGGGGAGCTGTTTTTT. It yields the protein CASSLGGRATGELFF.

The chain joins TRBV7-9 to TRBJ2-7; TRBD2 matches at 8 bases. The CDR3 runs to 15 residues. Germline trimming cut 5 bases from V and 1 base from J; bases unmatched to any gene: 7. Germline lookup yields CDR1 SEHNR and CDR2 FQNEAQ (reference sequence). The CDR3 reads CASSTWGLGSYEQYF. The CDR3 DNA reads TGTGCCAGCAGCACGTGGGGACTAGGGTCCTACGAGCAGTACTTC.

The chain employs TRBV4-1 and TRBJ2-1; either TRBD1 or TRBD2 may supply D (5 bases each). Germline V gene sequence: CDR1 MGHRA, CDR2 YSYEKL. V was shortened by 5 bases and J by 1 base, with 12 bases between the two germline ends. The CDR3 is 15 amino acids. CDR3 nucleotide sequence: TGCGCCAGCAGCGGGGGTTTGCAGTCCTACAATGAGCAGTTCTTC. Encoded protein: CASSGGLQSYNEQFF.

This clone is a singleton in its sample. The rearrangement links TRBV7-8 to TRBJ1-3; no clear D gene. Germline-derived CDR1 and CDR2 are SGHVS and FQNEAQ. V shed 2 bases and J shed 1 base, with 15 bases lying between them. This CDR3 has 17 amino acids. DNA for the CDR3: TGTGCCAGCAGCTTAATCGTCCCTGGGCAGTCTGGAAACACCATATATTTT. Translated, it gives CASSLIVPGQSGNTIYF.

The V gene is TRBV9, the J gene TRBJ2-7, with D perhaps TRBD1 (6 bases). Germline V gene data show CDR1 as SGDLS and CDR2 as YYNGEE. The V gene lost 0 bases and the J gene lost 3 bases, with 13 bases spanning the gap. The CDR3 has 15 amino acids. The CDR3, as DNA: TGTGCCAGCAGCGTAGGAGGGACACTTTACTACGAGCAGTACTTC. This encodes CASSVGGTLYYEQYF.

The count of this clone is one. The gene calls are TRBV7-9 and TRBJ2-5; TRBD2 agrees at 9 bases. V shed 6 bases and J 7 bases; nucleotides not matched to a gene: 9. Germline V CDR1 and CDR2: SEHNR, FQNEAQ (reference sequence). There are 14 residues in the CDR3. CDR3 nucleotide sequence: TGTGCCAGCAGTTTCATAGCGGGAGACGTGACCCAGTACTTC. This gives the protein CASSFIAGDVTQYF.

The CDR3 nucleotides are TGTGCCAGCAGAAGGGACTACTACTCCTACAATGAGCAGTTCTTC. It codes for CASRRDYYSYNEQFF. The V and J genes are TRBV5-5 and TRBJ2-1; 7 positions agree with TRBD2. V lost 5 bases to trimming and J lost 0 bases; unmatched junction nucleotides: 5. The CDR3 contains 15 residues. CDR1 SGHKS and CDR2 YYEKEE come from the germline V gene (reference sequence).

This clone was seen more than once but under ten times. V is TRBV5-6 and J is TRBJ2-3; D is unclear. The CDR3 covers 18 residues. Germline assignment: CDR1 SGHDT and CDR2 YYEEEE. V was trimmed by 4 bases and J by 2 bases, leaving 23 bases between them. Written as DNA, the CDR3 is TGTGCCAGCAGCACTCCCGCAGGTTGGGGAAGGGACACAGATACGCAGTATTTT. Translation: CASSTPAGWGRDTDTQYF. The variable domain in full, completed from reference TRBV5-6 and TRBJ2-3, reads DAGVTQSPTHLIKTRGQQVTLRCSPKSGHDTVSWYQQALGQGPQFIFQYYEEEERQRGNFPDRFSGHQFPNYSSELNVNALLLGDSALYLCASSTPAGWGRDTDTQYFGPGTRLTVL.

This sequence joins TRBV7-2 and TRBJ2-6; 10 bases are a match to TRBD2. This CDR3 contains 17 residues. Germline values: CDR1 SGHTA, CDR2 FQGNSA. Unmatched junction bases numbered 8, after V lost 6 bases and J lost 3 bases. The CDR3 loop is CASRGTSESVGANVLTF. The CDR3 DNA is TGTGCCAGCAGGGGGACTAGCGAGTCCGTTGGGGCCAACGTCCTGACTTTC.